This T cell receptor beta chain was identified during a study of T cell changes during pregnancy in multiple sclerosis. The assay was immunoSEQ multiplex PCR, and TCRdb's table has in-frame clones only and misses some. The sample lists roughly 85,000 clones; approximately 90% were seen once. This TCR was recovered from a female donor with multiple sclerosis, enrolled in a pregnancy study. The specimen comprised peripheral blood, sampled in the first trimester of pregnancy.

The CDR3 sequence: CASSLGKLAGEFREQFF. DNA of the CDR3: TGTGCCAGCAGCTTGGGGAAACTAGCGGGAGAGTTTCGGGAGCAGTTCTTC. The rearrangement links TRBV7-2 to TRBJ2-1; 11 bases are a match to TRBD2. Unmatched junction bases numbered 14, after V lost 3 bases and J lost 10 bases. The CDR3 totals 17 residues. The germline CDR1 and CDR2 sequences are SGHTA and FQGNSA.